This T cell receptor beta chain was recovered during a study of T-cell memory formation after mild COVID-19. Study-wide background: Across donors, TCR clusters were largely donor specific. General study points: Memory from before infection featured some responding clones, which suggests cross-reactive memory joined.

Libraries for TCRalpha and TCRbeta carried sample barcodes and unique molecular identifiers via 5'RACE. MiXCR, run by TCRdb on the 5' RACE reads, gives a single entry per CDR3 protein. The table lists about 190,000 distinct CDR3 sequences, about 16% of them singletons, with 2.4% in the top ten. The CDR3 extends over 12 amino acids. The V end was cut by 7 bases, the J end by 0 bases, with 7 bases between. Germline V CDR1 and CDR2: SQVTM, ANQGSEA. Note on this clonotype: Its antigen remains unknown.

This receptor was obtained from an adult woman who had mild COVID-19 (a few samples of this study predate the infection). Cell type and time point are not known. Sequenced input: PBMCs or a T cell subset sorted from them (not recorded which). The chain joins TRBV29-1 to TRBJ1-3, with D uncertain. CDR3 region: CSGASSGNTIYF. The CDR3 nucleotides read TGCAGCGGCGCAAGCTCTGGAAACACCATATATTTT.